A single sample gave rise to the 21 T cell receptor beta chains below, sequenced in a study of shared clonotypes between healthy human individuals. Only in-frame clones appear in the TCRdb table, and some are missing; sequencing was by immunoSEQ multiplex PCR. This table holds over a million clones, around 76% found once. The sample taken for sequencing was memory CD4+ T cells sorted from blood. Subset meaning: CD45RA-negative fraction. Receptors originate from a man in his late teens or twenties in good health.

As regards this clone: This CDR3 is also generated by other DNA sequences in the sample. V and J are TRBV5-1 and TRBJ1-1; no reliable D call. V lost 3 bases to trimming and J lost 0 bases, with 9 bases between them. The CDR3 is 14 residues long. Germline loops: CDR1 SGHRS, CDR2 YFSETQ. The CDR3, as DNA: TGCGCCAGCAGCTCGGAGAGGCTGAACACTGAAGCTTTCTTT. It specifies CASSSERLNTEAFF.

The chain carries TRBV2 and TRBJ2-7; D might be TRBD1 (5 bases). Germline V gene data show CDR1 as SNHLY and CDR2 as FYNNEI. CDR3 size: 12 residues. Trimming pared 11 bases from V and 12 bases from J, leaving 23 bases between. CDR3 sequence: CAVQARGTERYF. DNA of the CDR3: TGTGCCGTACAGGCTCGCGGCACCGAGAGGTACTTC.

V usage is TRBV5-1 and J usage is TRBJ1-2; unclear D gene. V dropped 1 base and J dropped 0 bases, with 10 bases sitting between them. The CDR3 contains 15 residues. Germline lookup yields CDR1 SGHRS and CDR2 YFSETQ. Here the CDR3 reads CASSLSHRANYGYTF. The CDR3 DNA sequence: TGCGCCAGCAGCTTGTCGCACAGAGCTAACTATGGCTACACCTTC.

The CDR3 sequence is CAWGTGGQEKLFF. CDR3 DNA sequence: TGTGCCTGGGGAACAGGGGGCCAGGAAAAACTGTTTTTT. The rearrangement links TRBV30 to TRBJ1-4; 9 bases fit TRBD1. This CDR3 is 13 amino acids long. V lost 5 bases to trimming and J lost 8 bases; unmatched junction nucleotides: 6. Germline assignment: CDR1 GTSNPN and CDR2 SVGIG (reference sequence).

In its sample, this clone was seen a few times. V gene TRBV5-1 combines with J gene TRBJ2-1; TRBD2 might be the D (6 bases). The germline CDR1 and CDR2 sequences are SGHRS and YFSETQ. The V and J ends lost 4 bases and 8 bases respectively, with 19 bases between them. The CDR3 consists of 15 residues. This CDR3 reads CASSLGTRQRDEQFF. CDR3 coding DNA: TGCGCCAGCAGCCTCGGGACTCGTCAAAGGGATGAGCAGTTCTTC.

This chain connects TRBV5-6 to TRBJ1-1, with a possible D match to TRBD1 (6 bases). The length of the CDR3 is 14 residues. Germline V gene sequence: CDR1 SGHDT, CDR2 YYEEEE. V lost 0 bases and J 4 bases, leaving 10 bases between the germline ends. The CDR3 nucleotides are TGTGCCAGCAGCTTGGGCAGGGGACCCACTGAAGCTTTCTTT. It yields the protein CASSLGRGPTEAFF.

CDR3 amino acids: CASSPDPKGYEQYF. The CDR3 DNA is TGTGCCAGCTCACCAGACCCCAAGGGCTACGAGCAGTACTTC. J is TRBJ2-7 and V is TRBV18; no definite D call. This CDR3 region has 14 residues. Germline values: CDR1 KGHSH, CDR2 LQKENI. V lost 2 bases to trimming and J lost 3 bases, with 11 bases between them.

The V and J genes are TRBV5-4 and TRBJ2-3; no reliable D call. The CDR3 is 17 amino acids. Germline-derived CDR1 and CDR2 are SGHNT and YYREEE (reference sequence). Trimming left V 1 base short and J 0 bases short, with 15 bases between. CDR3 in DNA: TGTGCCAGCAGCTTGATGTACCTGGCGCAAAGCACAGATACGCAGTATTTT. Translating it yields CASSLMYLAQSTDTQYF.

This rearrangement joins TRBV9 to TRBJ2-1, with TRBD2 matching over 9 bases. Germline V gene data show CDR1 as SGDLS and CDR2 as YYNGEE. This CDR3 has 14 amino acids. J lost 10 bases, V lost 2 bases, and 7 bases had no gene match. Written as DNA, the CDR3 is TGTGCCAGCAGCGTGACTAGCGGTTGGGTCGAGCAGTTCTTC. Protein sequence: CASSVTSGWVEQFF.

The chain joins TRBV28 to TRBJ1-2; no clear D gene. V gave up 3 bases and J gave up 5 bases, with 10 bases separating them. The CDR3 consists of 13 residues. Per germline, CDR1 MDHEN and CDR2 SYDVKM. This CDR3 is CASSFSALYGYTF. The DNA for the CDR3 is TGTGCCAGCAGTTTCAGCGCGCTATATGGCTACACCTTC.

Only a few counts were recorded for this clone. The chain uses TRBV30 and TRBJ1-5; no firm D call. The CDR3 is 12 residues long. Trimming removed 1 base from V and 10 bases from J, with 11 bases in between. CDR1 is GTSNPN, CDR2 SVGIG, per germline (reference sequence). The CDR3 region has the DNA TGTGCCTGGAGTGAAAAAGGCAGACCCCAGCATTTT. This encodes CAWSEKGRPQHF.

A few counts support this clone. V usage is TRBV27 and J usage is TRBJ1-4; perhaps TRBD1 as D (6 bases). Per germline, CDR1 MNHEY and CDR2 SMNVEV (reference sequence). CDR3 length equals 14 residues. Trimming left V 3 bases short and J 7 bases short, with 12 bases between. In DNA form, the CDR3 reads TGTGCCAGCAGTTTTTGGGGGGCGCGTGAAAAACTGTTTTTT. Translating it yields CASSFWGAREKLFF.

V and J are TRBV7-3 and TRBJ2-5, with D unclear. V gave up 3 bases and J gave up 3 bases, with 11 bases separating them. CDR1 and CDR2 (germline): SGHTA, FQGTGA. The CDR3 is 14 residues long. The chain's CDR3 is CASSFFPLEETQYF. The CDR3 coding sequence is TGTGCCAGCAGCTTCTTTCCACTGGAAGAGACCCAGTACTTC.

The rearrangement joins TRBV6-4 to TRBJ1-1; D might be TRBD1 (5 bases). Per germline, CDR1 MRHNA and CDR2 SNTAGT. The CDR3 spans 13 residues. Trimming stripped 10 bases from V and 1 base from J, with 13 bases between. CDR3 DNA sequence: TGTGCCACCTTACTCAGGGAGAACACTGAAGCTTTCTTT. Amino acids: CATLLRENTEAFF.

A note on this clone: This specimen includes other DNA sequences encoding the same CDR3. This sequence joins TRBV20-1 and TRBJ2-7, with D unresolved. The CDR3 loop spans 10 amino acids. The V gene lost 5 bases and the J gene lost 4 bases, with 6 bases spanning the gap. Germline V gene lookup returns CDR1 DFQATT and CDR2 SNEGSKA (reference sequence). This CDR3 is CSAPAYEQYF. As DNA, the CDR3 is TGCAGTGCTCCCGCTTACGAGCAGTACTTC.

The chain joins TRBV19 to TRBJ2-5, with 12 bases lining up with TRBD1. Trimming cost V 5 bases and J 5 bases; bases outside gene matches: 12. This CDR3 region has 17 residues. The germline CDR1 and CDR2 sequences are LNHDA and SQIVND (reference sequence). CDR3 bases: TGTGCCAGTAGTCCTGGCTTGCGGGACAGGGGGCAGGAGACCCAGTACTTC. Its protein is CASSPGLRDRGQETQYF. Based on the CDR3 plus reference TRBV19 and TRBJ2-5, the full variable domain is DGGITQSPKYLFRKEGQNVTLSCEQNLNHDAMYWYRQDPGQGLRLIYYSQIVNDFQKGDIAEGYSVSREKKESFPLTVTSAQKNPTAFYLCASSPGLRDRGQETQYFGPGTRLLVL.

This clone was recorded once. The CDR3 DNA sequence: TGTGCCAGCAGTTACAGACAGGGGGCAGCTAGGTATGGCTACACCTTC. Translated: CASSYRQGAARYGYTF. The chain links TRBV6-5 to TRBJ1-2; 10 bases line up with TRBD1. There are 16 residues in the CDR3. V was pared by 2 bases and J by 5 bases, with 8 bases of the junction left unmatched. Looked up from germline, CDR1 is MNHEY and CDR2 is SVGAGI.

The J gene is TRBJ2-1, the V gene TRBV4-2, with a tentative D call TRBD1 (6 bases). Trimming shortened V by 0 bases and J by 6 bases, and 12 bases separated the two germline ends. CDR1 and CDR2 from the germline V gene are LGHNA and YNFKEQ. The length of the CDR3 is 15 residues. The CDR3 DNA sequence: TGTGCCAGCAGCCAAGAAAGGAGGACAGTCAATGAGCAGTTCTTC. It yields the protein CASSQERRTVNEQFF.

The chain employs TRBV18 and TRBJ2-7; D could derive from TRBD1 or TRBD2 (5 bases each). The CDR3 covers 14 residues. Looked up from germline, CDR1 is KGHSH and CDR2 is LQKENI. V was cut by 4 bases and J by 3 bases, with 13 bases left in between. CDR3 region: CASSLFGADYEQYF. CDR3 nucleotide sequence: TGTGCCAGCTCACTATTCGGGGCCGACTACGAGCAGTACTTC.

The genes are TRBV19 and TRBJ1-2, with D possibly matching TRBD1 (6 bases). The germline V and J ends were trimmed by 2 bases and 7 bases, with 11 bases remaining between them. Germline V gives CDR1 LNHDA, CDR2 SQIVND (reference sequence). The CDR3 runs to 13 residues. The CDR3 bases are TGTGCCAGTAGTATACAGGGGCTTGCTGGCTACACCTTC. Protein sequence: CASSIQGLAGYTF. The whole variable domain, remainder taken from reference TRBV19 and TRBJ1-2, is DGGITQSPKYLFRKEGQNVTLSCEQNLNHDAMYWYRQDPGQGLRLIYYSQIVNDFQKGDIAEGYSVSREKKESFPLTVTSAQKNPTAFYLCASSIQGLAGYTFGSGTRLTVV.

V and J are TRBV7-2 and TRBJ2-3; D is possibly TRBD2 (6 bases). Trimming stripped 1 base from V and 8 bases from J, with 19 bases between. In germline, CDR1 is SGHTA, CDR2 FQGNSA. The CDR3 extends over 16 amino acids. The CDR3 protein is CASSLDRRELMGTQYF. The CDR3 DNA reads TGTGCCAGCAGCTTAGATCGCCGGGAGTTAATGGGTACGCAGTATTTT.